The rows below give T cell receptor beta chains drawn from one sample of a study of control samples from healthy donors and cancer patients. Some clones are missing from TCRdb's copy, which holds only in-frame ones; the method was immunoSEQ multiplex PCR. The data contain 150,000 to 200,000 clones, just over 90% of them seen just once; the ten biggest clones take up around 1.4%. The sequencing sample was made of blood. These TCRs come from a man aged 30 to 39 in good health. Both conserved end residues are part of each CDR3. Fields, in order: J gene, CDR3 length, V gene, D gene, CDR3 protein. A D gene is named only where the DNA matches it firmly.

>TRBJ1-1|14|TRBV28|TRBD1
CASSKGTVGTEAFF
>TRBJ2-2|14|TRBV30|TRBD2
CAWGGLANTGELFF
>TRBJ2-5|16|TRBV18|NA
CASSPPGGSPQETQYF
>TRBJ1-1|14|TRBV9|NA
CASSGRGGGTEAFF
>TRBJ2-2|17|TRBV9|NA
CASSPTFRSTNTGELFF
>TRBJ2-3|15|TRBV28|NA
CASSLTGKATDTQYF
>TRBJ1-1|17|TRBV5-1|NA
CASSYSRTGNAGTEAFF
>TRBJ2-1|14|TRBV3-1/TRBV3-2|NA
CASSPGRGWNEQFF
>TRBJ2-2|14|TRBV9|NA
CASSAQLSTGELFF
>TRBJ2-5|14|TRBV5-1|TRBD1
CASSSGTGVETQYF
>TRBJ2-1|13|TRBV25-1|NA
CASSEYSSPKQFF
>TRBJ2-3|17|TRBV7-6|TRBD2
CASSLAHLAGDTDTQYF
>TRBJ2-7|14|TRBV24-1|NA
CATSVGGNTYEQYF
>TRBJ1-2|13|TRBV29-1|NA
CSVENRGAYGYTF
>TRBJ2-3|15|TRBV5-1|NA
CASSLWGLTTDTQYF
>TRBJ1-5|15|TRBV4-3|NA
CASSQDGQGNQPQHF
>TRBJ2-2|13|TRBV19|NA
CASSIVATGELFF
>TRBJ2-3|14|TRBV29-1|TRBD2
CSGRGRVSTDTQYF
>TRBJ2-3|12|TRBV7-2|NA
CASSPTQDTQYF
>TRBJ1-5|12|TRBV6-5|NA
CAVLPPNQPQHF
>TRBJ2-1|16|TRBV28|NA
CASSFGQGPPYNEQFF
>TRBJ1-2|13|TRBV5-6|NA
CASSQGTAYGYTF
>TRBJ2-2|16|TRBV19|TRBD1
CASSIRTNRGAGELFF
>TRBJ2-1|15|TRBV5-5|NA
CASSHLGGAYNEQFF
>TRBJ2-7|13|TRBV5-1|NA
CASSLVGPYEQYF
>TRBJ2-1|18|TRBV4-2|NA
CASSQEGGVLSSYNEQFF
>TRBJ2-1|15|TRBV6-5|TRBD1
CASTGTGRTYNEQFF
>TRBJ1-1|13|TRBV27|TRBD1
CASSFDRGYEAFF
>TRBJ2-3|12|TRBV18|NA
CASSSATDTQYF
>TRBJ1-5|17|TRBV23-1|NA
CASSQEGRPLLNQPQHF
>TRBJ1-1|15|TRBV5-4|TRBD1
CASSHRTGSNTEAFF
>TRBJ2-7|15|TRBV11-2|TRBD2
CASSPVRGGPYEQYF
>TRBJ1-1|14|TRBV9|NA
CASSVVPGNTEAFF
>TRBJ1-2|14|TRBV9|TRBD1
CASSAGQGNYGYTF
>TRBJ1-2|14|TRBV7-2|TRBD1
CASSPGTDYYGYTF
>TRBJ2-7|16|TRBV5-5|TRBD2
CASSIYSGGSSYEQYF
>TRBJ2-7|17|TRBV7-3|TRBD2
CASSPWGGLAGAGEQYF